Each of the 20 T cell receptor beta chains below was sequenced from the same sample in a study of technical replicates of blood from a handful of donors. Only in-frame clones appear in the TCRdb table, and some are missing; sequencing was by immunoSEQ multiplex PCR. The sample holds under 90,000 clones, around 93% seen once. Sequencing was done on a sample of T cells isolated from PBMCs. These receptors were obtained from a human donor in good health.

The sample holds a few counts of this clone. This sequence joins TRBV11-2 and TRBJ2-6; D is perhaps TRBD1 (6 bases). The germline V and J ends were trimmed by 4 bases and 0 bases, with 16 bases remaining between them. The germline V gene encodes CDR1 SGHAT and CDR2 FQNNGV. The CDR3 consists of 18 residues. The CDR3 loop is CASSSIRTDYSGANVLTF. The CDR3 coding sequence is TGTGCCAGCAGCTCCATAAGGACAGACTACTCTGGGGCCAACGTCCTGACTTTC.

Concerning this clone: At the DNA level, this CDR3 is encoded by other sequences in the same sample as well. The rearrangement links TRBV6-5 to TRBJ1-2, with D tentatively TRBD1 (5 bases). Germline V gives CDR1 MNHEY, CDR2 SVGAGI. The CDR3 contains 12 residues. Between the trimmed V and J ends, which lost 5 bases and 5 bases, there was a span of 9 bases. For the CDR3, the DNA is TGTGCCAGCAGTCCTGGGGGGTATGGCTACACCTTC. This encodes CASSPGGYGYTF.

The chain recombines TRBV11-3 with TRBJ2-7; perhaps TRBD1 as D (5 bases). Between the trimmed V and J ends, which lost 1 base and 7 bases, there was a span of 14 bases. Germline V gene data show CDR1 as SGHNT and CDR2 as YENEEA. This CDR3 contains 14 residues. The CDR3 region is CASSLVRQSREQYF. The DNA for the CDR3 is TGTGCCAGCAGCTTAGTACGACAGTCGAGGGAGCAGTACTTC.

V gene TRBV6-6 combines with J gene TRBJ1-5, with no clear D. Germline V gene sequence: CDR1 MNHNY, CDR2 SVGAGI (reference sequence). Trimming removed 2 bases at V and 4 bases at J, with 12 bases between. This CDR3 region has 15 residues. CDR3 in amino acids: CASSYAQGGNQPQHF. CDR3 DNA sequence: TGTGCCAGCAGTTACGCACAAGGAGGAAATCAGCCCCAGCATTTT.

The table lists this clone with a count of one. The CDR3 here is CASSYTRDRPYEQYF. Written as DNA, the CDR3 is TGTGCCAGCAGTTACACCCGGGACAGGCCGTACGAGCAGTACTTC. This chain joins TRBV6-5 and TRBJ2-7; 8 bases fit TRBD1. This CDR3 contains 15 residues. With V trimmed by 2 bases and J by 4 bases, 7 bases remained unmatched. Per germline, CDR1 MNHEY and CDR2 SVGAGI.

The CDR3 sequence is CASSFRLAGGQAYNEQFF. The CDR3 coding sequence is TGTGCCAGCAGCTTTAGACTAGCGGGAGGGCAGGCCTACAATGAGCAGTTCTTC. V gene TRBV13 combines with J gene TRBJ2-1, with TRBD2 identical over 14 bases. V trimming: 3 bases; J trimming: 2 bases; junction bases outside the gene matches: 6. Germline V gene sequence: CDR1 PRHDT, CDR2 FYEKMQ (reference sequence). There are 18 residues in the CDR3.

This sequence joins TRBV12-5 and TRBJ1-1, with no clear D. Germline CDR1 LGHNT, CDR2 FRNRAP. V was pared by 2 bases and J by 8 bases, with 12 bases between. The length of the CDR3 is 13 residues. CDR3 residues: CASGLSRRSEAFF. The CDR3 DNA is TGTGCTAGTGGTTTGTCGCGGCGGTCCGAAGCTTTCTTT.

The V call is TRBV5-4, the J call TRBJ2-3, with 9 bases that match TRBD2. V lost 4 bases to trimming and J lost 6 bases; unmatched junction nucleotides: 12. From germline, CDR1 is SGHNT and CDR2 YYREEE (reference sequence). The CDR3 is made up of 16 amino acids. This CDR3 is CASSPGTSRDADTQYF. Written as DNA, the CDR3 is TGTGCCAGCAGCCCTGGGACTAGCCGGGATGCGGATACGCAGTATTTT.

V and J are TRBV7-8 and TRBJ2-7; 7 bases are shared with TRBD1. From germline, CDR1 is SGHVS and CDR2 FQNEAQ. The CDR3 has 16 residues. The trim removed 2 bases at V and 7 bases at J, leaving 14 bases unmatched. CDR3 residues: CASSLRSGTVSREQYF. The CDR3 DNA is TGTGCCAGCAGCTTAAGGTCCGGGACAGTTTCTCGAGAGCAGTACTTC.

The chain employs TRBV6-1 and TRBJ2-1; 10 nucleotides align to TRBD1. With V trimmed by 2 bases and J by 7 bases, 8 bases remained unmatched. The CDR3 contains 16 residues. Germline CDR1 reads MNHNS; CDR2 reads SASEGT. CDR3 protein: CASSETGQGVLNEQFF. The DNA for the CDR3 is TGTGCCAGCAGTGAAACCGGACAGGGGGTTCTAAATGAGCAGTTCTTC.

The chain employs TRBV2 and TRBJ2-1, with a weak D call TRBD1 (6 bases). In germline, CDR1 is SNHLY, CDR2 FYNNEI. The CDR3 has 15 amino acids. V lost 5 bases, J lost 5 bases, and 16 bases lay in between. DNA of the CDR3: TGTGCCAGCAGTACAGACAGGAGCTATAACAATGAGCAGTTCTTC. This translates into CASSTDRSYNNEQFF.

The chain joins TRBV5-1 to TRBJ1-2; D remains ambiguous. Germline-derived CDR1 and CDR2 are SGHRS and YFSETQ. Trimming took 2 bases from V and 3 from J, leaving 8 bases between them. This CDR3 has 13 amino acids. The CDR3 region is CASSFLTDYGYTF. The CDR3, as DNA: TGCGCCAGCAGCTTCCTCACGGACTATGGCTACACCTTC. The entire variable domain, with the rest obtained from reference TRBV5-1 and TRBJ1-2, is as follows: KAGVTQTPRYLIKTRGQQVTLSCSPISGHRSVSWYQQTPGQGLQFLFEYFSETQRNKGNFPGRFSGRQFSNSRSEMNVSTLELGDSALYLCASSFLTDYGYTFGSGTRLTVV.

V usage is TRBV6-5 and J usage is TRBJ2-7; D is perhaps TRBD2 (5 bases). CDR1 and CDR2 from the germline V gene are MNHEY and SVGAGI. Trimming removed 4 bases at V and 3 bases at J, with 13 bases between. The CDR3 contains 14 residues. This CDR3 reads CASSSLANVYEQYF. The CDR3 bases are TGTGCCAGCAGTTCGCTAGCAAACGTCTACGAGCAGTACTTC.

In DNA form, the CDR3 reads TGTGCCAGCAGCAGCGTCCCCAGATGGTCTGAGCAGTTCTTC. This codes for CASSSVPRWSEQFF. The V call is TRBV7-2, the J call TRBJ2-1; D gene uncertain. The germline V gene encodes CDR1 SGHTA and CDR2 FQGNSA. The CDR3 runs 14 residues. V lost 5 bases, J lost 9 bases, and 17 bases lay in between. The whole variable domain, remainder taken from reference TRBV7-2 and TRBJ2-1, is GAGVSQSPSNKVTEKGKDVELRCDPISGHTALYWYRQSLGQGLEFLIYFQGNSAPDKSGLPSDRFSAERTGGSVSTLTIQRTQQEDSAVYLCASSSVPRWSEQFFGPGTRLTVL.

The genes are TRBV4-2 and TRBJ2-3; D is unclear. V lost 0 bases and J 2 bases, leaving 21 bases between the germline ends. The CDR3 length is 19 residues. Germline values: CDR1 LGHNA, CDR2 YNFKEQ. CDR3 protein: CASSQEAQASGSVTDTQYF. The CDR3 bases are TGTGCCAGCAGCCAAGAGGCCCAGGCGTCTGGGTCGGTCACAGATACGCAGTATTTT.

The chain recombines TRBV7-2 with TRBJ1-1; D perhaps matches TRBD1 (6 bases). V shed 2 bases and J shed 5 bases, with 15 bases lying between them. The CDR3 is made up of 15 amino acids. Looked up from germline, CDR1 is SGHTA and CDR2 is FQGNSA. In DNA form, the CDR3 reads TGTGCCAGCAGCTTATCGGGGGGCCGAGGTACTGAAGCTTTCTTT. Protein sequence: CASSLSGGRGTEAFF.

The rearrangement links TRBV29-1 to TRBJ2-3, with unresolved D. From germline, CDR1 is SQVTM and CDR2 ANQGSEA. V was trimmed by 1 base and J by 1 base, leaving 3 bases between them. There are 12 residues in the CDR3. In DNA, the CDR3 is TGCAGCGTTGAAGCGGGCACAGATACGCAGTATTTT. Translating it yields CSVEAGTDTQYF.

The chain links TRBV28 to TRBJ1-1; D perhaps matches TRBD1 (6 bases). This CDR3 comprises 13 residues. CDR1 MDHEN and CDR2 SYDVKM come from the germline V gene. Trimming removed 4 bases from V and 9 bases from J, with 15 bases in between. CDR3 sequence: CASSSTRTEKAFF. The CDR3 coding sequence is TGTGCCAGCAGTTCCACTCGGACAGAAAAAGCTTTCTTT.

CDR3 sequence: CASSLPGGSYNSPLHF. The CDR3 DNA is TGTGCCAGCAGCCTCCCAGGGGGCTCCTATAATTCACCCCTCCACTTT. V gene TRBV7-9 combines with J gene TRBJ1-6; 7 bases align to TRBD1. This CDR3 contains 16 residues. Germline V gene sequence: CDR1 SEHNR, CDR2 FQNEAQ (reference sequence). V trimming: 5 bases; J trimming: 0 bases; junction bases outside the gene matches: 4. The variable domain in full, completed from reference TRBV7-9 and TRBJ1-6, reads DTGVSQNPRHKITKRGQNVTFRCDPISEHNRLYWYRQTLGQGPEFLTYFQNEAQLEKSRLLSDRFSAERPKGSFSTLEIQRTEQGDSAMYLCASSLPGGSYNSPLHFGNGTRLTVT.

The chain combines TRBV7-8 with TRBJ2-7; D is perhaps TRBD1 (6 bases). CDR3 length: 14 residues. Trimming took 5 bases from V and 9 from J, leaving 20 bases between them. Germline values: CDR1 SGHVS, CDR2 FQNEAQ. CDR3 coding DNA: TGTGCCAGCAGCACCAGGGACACTCGACCGGGGCAGTACTTC. Translated: CASSTRDTRPGQYF.